The 28 T cell receptor beta chains presented below share a single source sample, sequenced in a study of blood T cell repertoires in COVID-19. This table comes from immunoSEQ multiplex PCR, and its TCRdb copy is limited to in-frame clones, with some not included. Of 70,000 or so clones listed, roughly nine tenths are singletons. The sequenced material came from peripheral blood. The receptor set was obtained from a man between 45 and 60 years old with acute or convalescent COVID-19.

The genes are TRBV12-3 or TRBV12-4 and TRBJ1-5; D gene uncertain. CDR3 length: 13 amino acids. The germline V and J ends were trimmed by 3 bases and 7 bases, with 10 bases remaining between them. CDR3 DNA sequence: TGTGCCAGCAGTTTTGGGCCACCACAGCCCCAGCATTTT. As protein: CASSFGPPQPQHF.

This chain uses TRBV5-1 with TRBJ2-7; 7 bases map to TRBD2. The ends lost 0 bases at V and 6 bases at J; junction bases unmatched: 6. Germline V gene lookup returns CDR1 SGHRS and CDR2 YFSETQ. The CDR3 consists of 14 residues. CDR3 DNA: TGCGCCAGCAGCTTGGGTGGGGAGGGAGTCGAGCAGTACTTC. It is translated as CASSLGGEGVEQYF.

This clone appeared once. This rearrangement joins TRBV4-3 to TRBJ2-2, with 8 positions matching TRBD1. This CDR3 is built from 16 residues. V was pared by 4 bases and J by 1 base, with 5 bases of the junction left unmatched. Per the germline V gene, CDR1 is LGHNA and CDR2 is YSLEER. Here the CDR3 reads CASSPAGTGNTGELFF. The CDR3, as DNA: TGCGCCAGCAGCCCCGCCGGGACAGGGAACACCGGGGAGCTGTTTTTT.

The rearrangement links TRBV4-1 to TRBJ1-5; no firm D call. Germline lookup yields CDR1 MGHRA and CDR2 YSYEKL. With 5 bases removed from V and 4 bases from J, the gap between germline ends came to 9 bases. This CDR3 spans 13 amino acids. The CDR3: CASSYRGNQPQHF. In DNA, the CDR3 is TGCGCCAGCAGCTACAGAGGGAATCAGCCCCAGCATTTT.

This chain joins TRBV28 and TRBJ2-7, with D perhaps matching TRBD2 (8 bases). Germline CDR1 MDHEN, CDR2 SYDVKM. V lost 4 bases and J lost 7, with 26 bases in between. This CDR3 has 17 residues. The CDR3 loop is CASSSGGLDFTRKEQYF. The CDR3 nucleotides read TGTGCCAGCAGTTCAGGGGGACTAGACTTTACGAGGAAGGAGCAGTACTTC.

The genes are TRBV4-1 and TRBJ2-1; 7 bases align to TRBD1. The CDR3 loop spans 15 amino acids. CDR1 and CDR2 (germline): MGHRA, YSYEKL. J lost 6 bases, V lost 4 bases, and 9 bases had no gene match. CDR3 residues: CASSPTPDRVNEQFF. CDR3 sequence (DNA): TGCGCCAGCAGCCCAACGCCCGACAGGGTCAATGAGCAGTTCTTC.

This chain joins TRBV5-1 and TRBJ2-3; 14 nucleotides align to TRBD2. The V gene end was trimmed by 4 bases and the J gene end by 5 bases; junction bases not matched to a gene: 6. Germline lookup yields CDR1 SGHRS and CDR2 YFSETQ. The CDR3 spans 16 residues. The CDR3 reads CASSEQTSGRGDTQYF. CDR3 DNA: TGCGCCAGCAGCGAACAGACTAGCGGGAGGGGAGATACGCAGTATTTT.

This clone has a single count. The V call is TRBV27, the J call TRBJ1-5, with 7 nucleotides matching TRBD1. This CDR3 has 15 residues. The V gene's germline CDR1 is MNHEY and CDR2 SMNVEV (reference sequence). The J segment lost 3 bases and the V segment lost 5 bases, leaving 7 bases of the junction unmatched. The CDR3 protein is CASSRDRPSNQPQHF. CDR3 nucleotide sequence: TGTGCCAGCAGTCGGGACAGACCCTCCAATCAGCCCCAGCATTTT.

The chain recombines TRBV5-1 with TRBJ1-1; 9 bases are a match to TRBD1. The CDR3 has 14 amino acids. The germline gives CDR1 SGHRS, CDR2 YFSETQ. The J segment lost 6 bases and the V segment lost 4 bases, leaving 7 bases of the junction unmatched. The DNA for the CDR3 is TGCGCCAGCAGCGCGGGACAGGGTAAGTCTGAAGCTTTCTTT. This encodes CASSAGQGKSEAFF.

This rearrangement joins TRBV27 to TRBJ1-1, with a possible D match to TRBD1 (6 bases). From germline, CDR1 is MNHEY and CDR2 SMNVEV (reference sequence). V lost 4 bases to trimming and J lost 3 bases, with 12 bases between them. This CDR3 is 14 amino acids long. In DNA, the CDR3 is TGTGCCAGCAGTTACTACAGGGCGGACACTGAAGCTTTCTTT. Translated, it gives CASSYYRADTEAFF.

The chain links TRBV6-5 to TRBJ1-5; no clear D. CDR3 length: 13 residues. Per the germline V gene, CDR1 is MNHEY and CDR2 is SVGAGI. The ends were cut back, 8 bases at V and 1 base at J, with 9 bases in the middle. Written as DNA, the CDR3 is TGTGCCAGCCTTAGATCGAGCAATCAGCCCCAGCATTTT. Protein: CASLRSSNQPQHF.

This clone was counted a single time. The V call is TRBV7-9, the J call TRBJ1-2; D ambiguous. Germline V gene lookup returns CDR1 SEHNR and CDR2 FQNEAQ (reference sequence). The V end was cut by 1 base, the J end by 2 bases, with 8 bases between. This CDR3 is 14 amino acids long. The CDR3 sequence: CASSLGAKNYGYTF. CDR3 bases: TGTGCCAGCAGCTTAGGTGCGAAAAACTATGGCTACACCTTC.

This clone was recorded a few times. The V call is TRBV28, the J call TRBJ2-7, with D maybe TRBD1 (7 bases). CDR1 MDHEN and CDR2 SYDVKM come from the germline V gene. V shed 8 bases and J shed 2 bases, with 13 bases lying between them. The CDR3 runs 13 residues. CDR3 residues: CASQTGRTYEQYF. In nucleotides, the CDR3 is TGTGCCAGCCAGACAGGGAGGACCTACGAGCAGTACTTC.

This chain joins TRBV10-2 and TRBJ1-2, with D possibly matching TRBD1 (6 bases). The V end lost 4 bases, the J end lost 4 bases, and 16 bases lay between the germline ends. The germline V gene has CDR1 WSHSY and CDR2 SAAADI. The CDR3 is made up of 15 amino acids. The CDR3 is CASSGPQGVGYGYTF. The CDR3 region has the DNA TGCGCCAGCAGTGGCCCACAGGGAGTCGGCTATGGCTACACCTTC.

The rearrangement joins TRBV27 to TRBJ1-1; TRBD1 matches 7 bases. Per germline, CDR1 MNHEY and CDR2 SMNVEV (reference sequence). There are 15 residues in the CDR3. Trimming at V came to 3 bases and at J to 0 bases, leaving 4 bases not matched to a gene. The CDR3 nucleotides are TGTGCCAGCAGTTTTAAGGGGGCGTTGAACACTGAAGCTTTCTTT. This gives the protein CASSFKGALNTEAFF.

The chain couples TRBV24-1 to TRBJ1-5; no definite D call. This CDR3 is built from 14 residues. The V end lost 9 bases, the J end lost 2 bases, and 13 bases lay between the germline ends. CDR1 and CDR2 (germline): KGHDR, SFDVKD. The CDR3 nucleotides read TGTGCCACCGCCCGGGGATCTGGCAATCAGCCCCAGCATTTT. Translated: CATARGSGNQPQHF.

The rearrangement links TRBV21-1 to TRBJ1-5. TRBV21-1 is deemed a pseudogene. CDR3 length: 16 amino acids. CDR3 DNA: TGTGCCAGCAGCAAAGAAAGGCCTGGGGAGGGTCAGCCCCAGCATTTT. This encodes CASSKERPGEGQPQHF.

The chain couples TRBV7-9 to TRBJ2-1; 15 bases are a match to TRBD2. Germline CDR1 SEHNR, CDR2 FQNEAQ (reference sequence). J gave up 6 bases and V 6 bases, and 3 bases lay outside the gene matches. The CDR3 is 15 residues long. CDR3 amino acids: CASRRGLAGGNEQFF. DNA for the CDR3: TGTGCCAGCAGGAGGGGACTAGCGGGAGGCAATGAGCAGTTCTTC.

This sequence joins TRBV19 and TRBJ1-5; 9 bases are a match to TRBD1. CDR1 and CDR2 (germline): LNHDA, SQIVND (reference sequence). Trimming at V came to 6 bases and at J to 7 bases, leaving 7 bases not matched to a gene. The CDR3 consists of 14 residues. The CDR3 DNA is TGTGCCAGTAGAGCGACAGGGGGAAACCAGCCCCAGCATTTT. This translates into CASRATGGNQPQHF.

The chain joins TRBV11-2 to TRBJ2-7, with 7 bases matching TRBD1. With 0 bases clipped from V and 2 bases from J, the junction kept 10 bases outside the gene matches. This CDR3 has 17 residues. Germline values: CDR1 SGHAT, CDR2 FQNNGV. The CDR3 coding sequence is TGTGCCAGCAGCTTAGATCATGAGACAGGGATCACCTACGAGCAGTACTTC. This gives the protein CASSLDHETGITYEQYF. Using reference TRBV11-2 and TRBJ2-7 for the parts outside the CDR3, the full variable domain is EAGVAQSPRYKIIEKRQSVAFWCNPISGHATLYWYQQILGQGPKLLIQFQNNGVVDDSQLPKDRFSAERLKGVDSTLKIQPAKLEDSAVYLCASSLDHETGITYEQYFGPGTRLTVT.

The gene calls are TRBV7-2 and TRBJ1-3, with D unresolved. CDR3 length: 16 amino acids. V was cut by 0 bases and J by 0 bases, with 9 bases left in between. Germline loops: CDR1 SGHTA, CDR2 FQGNSA. CDR3 bases: TGTGCCAGCAGCTTAGCGTTCGACAACTCTGGAAACACCATATATTTT. As protein: CASSLAFDNSGNTIYF.

This chain links TRBV5-5 with TRBJ2-3; D gene ambiguous. Trimming shortened V by 0 bases and J by 0 bases, and 5 bases separated the two germline ends. CDR3 length: 14 amino acids. Per germline, CDR1 SGHKS and CDR2 YYEKEE (reference sequence). CDR3 amino acids: CASSLARSTDTQYF. The CDR3 nucleotides read TGTGCCAGCAGCTTGGCTCGGAGCACAGATACGCAGTATTTT.

The chain links TRBV5-1 to TRBJ2-1, with 12 positions matching TRBD2. Per the germline V gene, CDR1 is SGHRS and CDR2 is YFSETQ. The J segment lost 8 bases and the V segment lost 5 bases, leaving 20 bases of the junction unmatched. The CDR3 length is 19 residues. The CDR3 is CASSLLLPAKTSGSHEQFF. In nucleotides, the CDR3 is TGCGCCAGCAGTCTTCTATTGCCAGCTAAGACTAGCGGGAGCCATGAGCAGTTCTTC.

DNA of the CDR3: TGTGCCAGCAGTTTAAGAAGGGACAGCTACGAGCAGTACGTC. Its translation: CASSLRRDSYEQYV. The genes are TRBV28 and TRBJ2-7, with 7 nucleotides matching TRBD1. Per the germline V gene, CDR1 is MDHEN and CDR2 is SYDVKM. This CDR3 has 14 residues. V lost 2 bases, J lost 3 bases, and 4 bases stayed unmatched.

The gene calls are TRBV9 and TRBJ2-3, with 8 bases lining up with TRBD2. Trimming took 4 bases from V and 1 from J; bases not matched to a gene: 8. The CDR3 is made up of 16 amino acids. CDR1 is SGDLS and CDR2 is YYNGEE in the germline V gene. The CDR3 DNA reads TGTGCCAGCAGCCCGCAGGGAGCGGGGGGCACAGATACGCAGTATTTT. Translation gives CASSPQGAGGTDTQYF.

The chain's CDR3 is CASSRPTGNNQPQHF. The CDR3 coding sequence is TGTGCCAGCAGTCGCCCGACAGGGAACAATCAGCCCCAGCATTTT. V and J are TRBV6-2 or TRBV6-3 and TRBJ1-5, with TRBD1 matching over 7 bases. Per germline, CDR1 MNHEY and CDR2 SVGEGT. The V and J ends lost 5 bases and 3 bases, in that order; junction bases with no gene match: 7. The CDR3 runs 15 residues.

This chain uses TRBV9 with TRBJ1-3; the D gene is possibly TRBD1 (6 bases). The germline CDR1 and CDR2 sequences are SGDLS and YYNGEE. With 5 bases removed from V and 0 bases from J, the gap between germline ends came to 15 bases. CDR3 length: 16 amino acids. The CDR3 loop is CASRTNRVYSGNTIYF. The CDR3 nucleotides read TGTGCCAGCAGGACAAACAGGGTCTACTCTGGAAACACCATATATTTT.

J is TRBJ2-1 and V is TRBV3-1 (or the pseudogene TRBV3-2); 9 bases are shared with TRBD1. V gave up 0 bases and J gave up 8 bases; unmatched junction bases: 8. In germline, CDR1 is LGHDT, CDR2 YNNKEL (reference sequence). CDR3 size: 16 residues. The CDR3 is CASSQDLGTGYDEQFF. CDR3 DNA: TGTGCCAGCAGCCAAGACCTTGGGACAGGGTATGATGAGCAGTTCTTC.